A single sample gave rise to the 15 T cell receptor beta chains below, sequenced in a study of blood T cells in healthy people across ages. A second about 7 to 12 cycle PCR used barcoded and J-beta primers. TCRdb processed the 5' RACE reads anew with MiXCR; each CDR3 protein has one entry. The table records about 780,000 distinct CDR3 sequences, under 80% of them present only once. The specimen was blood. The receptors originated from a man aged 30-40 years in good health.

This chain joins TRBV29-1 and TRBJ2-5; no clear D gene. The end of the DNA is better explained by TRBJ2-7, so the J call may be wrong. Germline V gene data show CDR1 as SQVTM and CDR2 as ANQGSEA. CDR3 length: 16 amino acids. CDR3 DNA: TGCAGCGTTGAAGAGCCTGGGAATGCCCCTAACTACGAGCAGTACTTC. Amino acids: CSVEEPGNAPNYEQYF.

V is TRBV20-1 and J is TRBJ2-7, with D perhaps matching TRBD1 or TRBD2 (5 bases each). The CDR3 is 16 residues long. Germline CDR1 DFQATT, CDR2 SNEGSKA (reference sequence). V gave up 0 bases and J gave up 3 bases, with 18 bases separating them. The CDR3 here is CSARDPVGTVSYEQYF. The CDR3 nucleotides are TGCAGTGCTAGAGACCCCGTCGGGACGGTGAGCTACGAGCAGTACTTC.

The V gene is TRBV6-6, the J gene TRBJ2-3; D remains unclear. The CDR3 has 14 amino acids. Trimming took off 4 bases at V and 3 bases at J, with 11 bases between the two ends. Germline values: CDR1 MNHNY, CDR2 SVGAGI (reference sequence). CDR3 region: CASSFGLETDTQYF. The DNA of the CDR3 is TGTGCCAGCAGTTTTGGTCTAGAAACAGATACGCAGTATTTT.

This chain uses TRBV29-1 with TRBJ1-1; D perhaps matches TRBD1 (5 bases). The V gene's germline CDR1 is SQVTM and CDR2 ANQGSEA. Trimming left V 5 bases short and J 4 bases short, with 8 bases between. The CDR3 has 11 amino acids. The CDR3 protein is CSVSQGTEAFF. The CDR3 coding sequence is TGCAGCGTTTCCCAGGGCACTGAAGCTTTCTTT.

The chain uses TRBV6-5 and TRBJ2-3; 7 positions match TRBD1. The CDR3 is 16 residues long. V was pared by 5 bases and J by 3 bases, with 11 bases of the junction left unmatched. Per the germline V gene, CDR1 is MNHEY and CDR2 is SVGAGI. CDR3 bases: TGTGCCAGCAGTACAGGGGCCTCTCCTCGGACAGATACGCAGTATTTT. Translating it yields CASSTGASPRTDTQYF.

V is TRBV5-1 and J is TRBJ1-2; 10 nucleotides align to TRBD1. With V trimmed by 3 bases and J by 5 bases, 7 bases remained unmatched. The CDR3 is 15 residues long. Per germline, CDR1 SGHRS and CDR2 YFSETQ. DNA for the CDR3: TGCGCCAGCAGCTCGAGGACAGGGGGGAGATATGGCTACACCTTC. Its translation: CASSSRTGGRYGYTF.

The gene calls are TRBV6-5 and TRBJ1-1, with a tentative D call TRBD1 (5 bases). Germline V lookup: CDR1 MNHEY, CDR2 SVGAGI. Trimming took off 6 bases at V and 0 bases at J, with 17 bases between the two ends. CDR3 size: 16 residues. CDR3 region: CASSPVDSLLNTEAFF. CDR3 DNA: TGTGCCAGCAGCCCGGTCGACAGCCTTTTGAACACTGAAGCTTTCTTT.

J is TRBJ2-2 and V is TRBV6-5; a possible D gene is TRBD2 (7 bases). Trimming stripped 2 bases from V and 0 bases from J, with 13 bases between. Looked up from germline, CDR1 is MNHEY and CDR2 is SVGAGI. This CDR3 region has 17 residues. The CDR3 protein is CASSYPQGGANTGELFF. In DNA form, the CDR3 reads TGTGCCAGCAGTTACCCTCAAGGGGGGGCGAACACCGGGGAGCTGTTTTTT.

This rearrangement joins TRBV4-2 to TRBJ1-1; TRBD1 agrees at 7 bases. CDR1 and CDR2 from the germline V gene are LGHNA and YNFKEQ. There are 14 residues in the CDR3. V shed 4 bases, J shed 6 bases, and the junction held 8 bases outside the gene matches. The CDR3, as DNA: TGTGCCAGCAGCCGCGGGACAGCGGGAGCTGAAGCTTTCTTT. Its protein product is CASSRGTAGAEAFF.

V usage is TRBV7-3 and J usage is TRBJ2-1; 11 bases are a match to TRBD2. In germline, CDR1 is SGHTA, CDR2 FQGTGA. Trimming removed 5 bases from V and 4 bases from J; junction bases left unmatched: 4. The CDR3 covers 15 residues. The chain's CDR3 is CASSAGLADYNEQFF. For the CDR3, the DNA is TGTGCCAGCAGCGCGGGACTAGCGGATTACAATGAGCAGTTCTTC. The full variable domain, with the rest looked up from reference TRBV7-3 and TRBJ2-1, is GAGVSQTPSNKVTEKGKYVELRCDPISGHTALYWYRQSLGQGPEFLIYFQGTGAADDSGLPNDRFFAVRPEGSVSTLKIQRTERGDSAVYLCASSAGLADYNEQFFGPGTRLTVL.

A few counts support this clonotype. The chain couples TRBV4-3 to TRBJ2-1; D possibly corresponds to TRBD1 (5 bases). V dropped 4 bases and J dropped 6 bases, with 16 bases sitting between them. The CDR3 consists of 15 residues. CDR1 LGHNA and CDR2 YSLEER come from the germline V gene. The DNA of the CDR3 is TGCGCCAGCAGCCTCCAGGGTTATCAGGGCAATGAGCAGTTCTTC. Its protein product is CASSLQGYQGNEQFF.

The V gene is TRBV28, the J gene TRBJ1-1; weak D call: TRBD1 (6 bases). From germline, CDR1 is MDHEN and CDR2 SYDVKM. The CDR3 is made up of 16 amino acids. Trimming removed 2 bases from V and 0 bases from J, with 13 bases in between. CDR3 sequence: CASSLQGSGLNTEAFF. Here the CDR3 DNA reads TGTGCCAGCAGTTTACAGGGGTCCGGTTTGAACACTGAAGCTTTCTTT.

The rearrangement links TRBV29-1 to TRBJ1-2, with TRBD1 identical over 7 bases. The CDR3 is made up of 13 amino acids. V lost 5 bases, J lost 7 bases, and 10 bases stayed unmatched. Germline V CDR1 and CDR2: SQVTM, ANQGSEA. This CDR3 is CSVSTRRGPGYTF. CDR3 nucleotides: TGCAGCGTTTCAACGCGTAGGGGGCCTGGCTACACCTTC.

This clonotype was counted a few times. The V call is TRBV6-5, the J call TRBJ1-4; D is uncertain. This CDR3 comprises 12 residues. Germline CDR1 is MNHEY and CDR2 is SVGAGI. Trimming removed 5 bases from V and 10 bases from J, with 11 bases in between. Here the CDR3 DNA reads TGTGCCAGCAGTCCCGGTGATGGAAAACTGTTTTTT. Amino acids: CASSPGDGKLFF.

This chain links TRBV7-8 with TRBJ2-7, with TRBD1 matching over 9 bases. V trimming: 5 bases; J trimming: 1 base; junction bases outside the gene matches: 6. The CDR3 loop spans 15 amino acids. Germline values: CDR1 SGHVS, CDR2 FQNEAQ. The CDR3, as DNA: TGTGCCAGCAGCATCACCGGGACAGGGTCCTACGAGCAGTACTTC. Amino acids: CASSITGTGSYEQYF. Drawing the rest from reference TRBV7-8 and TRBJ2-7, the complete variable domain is GAGVSQSPRYKVAKRGQDVALRCDPISGHVSLFWYQQALGQGPEFLTYFQNEAQLDKSGLPSDRFFAERPEGSVSTLKIQRTQQEDSAVYLCASSITGTGSYEQYFGPGTRLTVT.